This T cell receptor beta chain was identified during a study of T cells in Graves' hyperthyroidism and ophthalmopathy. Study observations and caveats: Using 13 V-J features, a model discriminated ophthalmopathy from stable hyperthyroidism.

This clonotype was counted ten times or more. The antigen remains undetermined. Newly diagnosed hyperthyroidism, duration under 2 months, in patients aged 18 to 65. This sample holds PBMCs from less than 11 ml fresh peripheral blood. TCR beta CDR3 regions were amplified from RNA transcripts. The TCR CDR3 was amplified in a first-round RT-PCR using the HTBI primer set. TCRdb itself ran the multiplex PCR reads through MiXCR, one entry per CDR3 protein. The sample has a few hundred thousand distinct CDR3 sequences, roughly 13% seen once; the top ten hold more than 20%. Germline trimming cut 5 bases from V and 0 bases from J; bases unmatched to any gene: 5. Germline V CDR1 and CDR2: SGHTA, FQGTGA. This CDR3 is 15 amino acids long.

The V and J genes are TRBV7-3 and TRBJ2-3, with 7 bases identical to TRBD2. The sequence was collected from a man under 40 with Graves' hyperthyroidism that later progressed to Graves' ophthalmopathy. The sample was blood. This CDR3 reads CASSPSGVSTDTQYF. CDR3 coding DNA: TGTGCCAGCAGCCCGAGCGGGGTTAGCACAGATACGCAGTATTTT.